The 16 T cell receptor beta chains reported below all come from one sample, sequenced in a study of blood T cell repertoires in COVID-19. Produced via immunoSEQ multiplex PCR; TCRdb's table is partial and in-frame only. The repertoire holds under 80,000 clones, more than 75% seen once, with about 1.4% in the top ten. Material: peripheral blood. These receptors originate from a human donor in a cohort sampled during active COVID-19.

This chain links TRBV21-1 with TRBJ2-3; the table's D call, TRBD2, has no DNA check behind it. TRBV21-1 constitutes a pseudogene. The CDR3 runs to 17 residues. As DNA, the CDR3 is TGTGCCAGCAGCAATTTTTACGGAGGATCCCAAGCTGATACGCAGTATTTT. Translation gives CASSNFYGGSQADTQYF.

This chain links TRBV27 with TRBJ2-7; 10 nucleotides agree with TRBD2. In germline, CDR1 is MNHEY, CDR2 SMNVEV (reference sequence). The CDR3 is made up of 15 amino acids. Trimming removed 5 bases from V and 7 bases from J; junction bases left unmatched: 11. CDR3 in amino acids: CASSTLAGGIWEQYF. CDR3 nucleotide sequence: TGTGCCAGCAGTACGTTAGCGGGAGGAATTTGGGAGCAGTACTTC.

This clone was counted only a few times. The CDR3 bases are TGTGCCAGCAGCCAGCGGGGGGACAAGCTGTTTTTT. This gives the protein CASSQRGDKLFF. V and J are TRBV3-1 (or the pseudogene TRBV3-2) and TRBJ1-4, with D possibly TRBD1 on 6 matching bases. Germline CDR1 and CDR2: LGHDT and YNNKEL (reference sequence). V lost 3 bases, J lost 14 bases, and 13 bases lay in between. The CDR3 extends over 12 amino acids.

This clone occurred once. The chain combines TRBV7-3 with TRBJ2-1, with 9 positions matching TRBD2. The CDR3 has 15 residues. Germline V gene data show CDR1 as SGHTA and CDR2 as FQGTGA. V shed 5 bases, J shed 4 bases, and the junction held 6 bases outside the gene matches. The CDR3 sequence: CASSLLAGKYNEQFF. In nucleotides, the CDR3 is TGTGCCAGCAGCCTACTAGCGGGTAAATACAATGAGCAGTTCTTC. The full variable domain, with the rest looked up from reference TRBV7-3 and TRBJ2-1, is GAGVSQTPSNKVTEKGKYVELRCDPISGHTALYWYRQSLGQGPEFLIYFQGTGAADDSGLPNDRFFAVRPEGSVSTLKIQRTERGDSAVYLCASSLLAGKYNEQFFGPGTRLTVL.

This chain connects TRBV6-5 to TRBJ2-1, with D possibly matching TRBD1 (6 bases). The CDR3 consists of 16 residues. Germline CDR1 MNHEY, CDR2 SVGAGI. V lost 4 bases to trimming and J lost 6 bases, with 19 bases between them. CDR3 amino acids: CASSSPAQGTFNEQFF. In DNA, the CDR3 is TGTGCCAGCAGTTCCCCCGCACAGGGAACGTTCAATGAGCAGTTCTTC.

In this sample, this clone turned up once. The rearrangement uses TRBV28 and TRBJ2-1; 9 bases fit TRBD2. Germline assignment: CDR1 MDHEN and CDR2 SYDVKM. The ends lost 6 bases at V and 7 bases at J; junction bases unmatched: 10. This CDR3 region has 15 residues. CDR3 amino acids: CASSLPGLAPNEQFF. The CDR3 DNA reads TGTGCCAGCAGCCTTCCGGGACTAGCCCCTAATGAGCAGTTCTTC.

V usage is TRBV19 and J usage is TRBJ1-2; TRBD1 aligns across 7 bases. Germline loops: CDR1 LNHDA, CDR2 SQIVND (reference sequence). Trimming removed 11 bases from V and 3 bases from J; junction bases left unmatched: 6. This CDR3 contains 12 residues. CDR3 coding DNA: TGTGCCGTACAGGGGAGGTACTATGGCTACACCTTC. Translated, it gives CAVQGRYYGYTF. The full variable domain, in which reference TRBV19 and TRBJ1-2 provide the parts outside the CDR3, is DGGITQSPKYLFRKEGQNVTLSCEQNLNHDAMYWYRQDPGQGLRLIYYSQIVNDFQKGDIAEGYSVSREKKESFPLTVTSAQKNPTAFYLCAVQGRYYGYTFGSGTRLTVV.

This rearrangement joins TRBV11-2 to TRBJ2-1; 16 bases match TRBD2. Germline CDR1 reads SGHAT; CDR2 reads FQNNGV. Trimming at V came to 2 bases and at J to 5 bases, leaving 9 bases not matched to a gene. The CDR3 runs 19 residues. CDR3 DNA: TGTGCCAGCAGCTTACGGTCCGGGACTAGCGGGAGGGCCAACAATGAGCAGTTCTTC. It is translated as CASSLRSGTSGRANNEQFF. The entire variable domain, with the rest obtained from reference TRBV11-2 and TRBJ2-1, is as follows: EAGVAQSPRYKIIEKRQSVAFWCNPISGHATLYWYQQILGQGPKLLIQFQNNGVVDDSQLPKDRFSAERLKGVDSTLKIQPAKLEDSAVYLCASSLRSGTSGRANNEQFFGPGTRLTVL.

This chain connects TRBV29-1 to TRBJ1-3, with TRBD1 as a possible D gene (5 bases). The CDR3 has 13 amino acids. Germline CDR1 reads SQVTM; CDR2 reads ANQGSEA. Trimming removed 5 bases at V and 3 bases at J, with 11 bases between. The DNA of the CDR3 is TGCAGCGTTTCAGGGTTATATGGAAACACCATATATTTT. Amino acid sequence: CSVSGLYGNTIYF. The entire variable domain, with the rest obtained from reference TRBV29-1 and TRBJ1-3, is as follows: SAVISQKPSRDICQRGTSLTIQCQVDSQVTMMFWYRQQPGQSLTLIATANQGSEATYESGFVIDKFPISRPNLTFSTLTVSNMSPEDSSIYLCSVSGLYGNTIYFGEGSWLTVV.

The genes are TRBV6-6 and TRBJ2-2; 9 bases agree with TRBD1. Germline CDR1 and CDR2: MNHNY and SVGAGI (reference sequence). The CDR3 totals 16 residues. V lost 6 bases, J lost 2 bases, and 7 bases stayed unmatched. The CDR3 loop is CASSLRTGVNTGELFF. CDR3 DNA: TGTGCCAGCAGCTTACGGACAGGGGTAAACACCGGGGAGCTGTTTTTT.

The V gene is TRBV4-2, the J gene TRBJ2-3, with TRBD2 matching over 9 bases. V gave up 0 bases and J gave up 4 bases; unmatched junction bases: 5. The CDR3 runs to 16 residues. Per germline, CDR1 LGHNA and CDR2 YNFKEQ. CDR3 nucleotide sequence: TGTGCCAGCAGCCAAGAGGGCGGGAGGGCCTCAGATACGCAGTATTTT. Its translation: CASSQEGGRASDTQYF.

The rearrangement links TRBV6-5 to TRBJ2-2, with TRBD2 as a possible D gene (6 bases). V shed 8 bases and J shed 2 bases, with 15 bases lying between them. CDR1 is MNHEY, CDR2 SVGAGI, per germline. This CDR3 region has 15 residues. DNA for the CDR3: TGTGCCAGCCCCCCAGGGAGGACTAACACCGGGGAGCTGTTTTTT. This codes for CASPPGRTNTGELFF.

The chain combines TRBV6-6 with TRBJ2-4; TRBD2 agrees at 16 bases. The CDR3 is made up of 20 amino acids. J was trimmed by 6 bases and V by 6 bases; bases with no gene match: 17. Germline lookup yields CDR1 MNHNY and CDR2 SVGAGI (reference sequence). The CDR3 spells CASSDRPGLAGGRGVNIQYF. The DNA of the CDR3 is TGTGCCAGCAGCGACCGGCCGGGACTAGCGGGAGGGCGGGGGGTAAACATTCAGTACTTC.

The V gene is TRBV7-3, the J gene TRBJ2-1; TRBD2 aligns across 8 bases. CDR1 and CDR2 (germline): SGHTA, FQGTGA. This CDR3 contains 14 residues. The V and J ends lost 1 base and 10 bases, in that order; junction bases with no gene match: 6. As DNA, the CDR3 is TGTGCCAGCAGCTTAATGGGACTAGGGAAGGAGCAGTTCTTC. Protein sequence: CASSLMGLGKEQFF.

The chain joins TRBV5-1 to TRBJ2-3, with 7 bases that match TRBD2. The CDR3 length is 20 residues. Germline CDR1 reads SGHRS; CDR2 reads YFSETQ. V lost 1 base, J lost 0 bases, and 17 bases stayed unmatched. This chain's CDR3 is CASSLTLRELQVSSTDTQYF. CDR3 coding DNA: TGCGCCAGCAGCTTGACCCTGCGGGAGCTTCAGGTGTCAAGCACAGATACGCAGTATTTT.

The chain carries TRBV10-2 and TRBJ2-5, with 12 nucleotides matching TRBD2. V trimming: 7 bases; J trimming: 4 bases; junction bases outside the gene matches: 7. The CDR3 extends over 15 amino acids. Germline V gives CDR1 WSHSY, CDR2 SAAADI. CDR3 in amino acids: CASNLAGGGRETQYF. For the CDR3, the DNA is TGCGCCAGCAACCTAGCGGGAGGGGGGCGAGAGACCCAGTACTTC.